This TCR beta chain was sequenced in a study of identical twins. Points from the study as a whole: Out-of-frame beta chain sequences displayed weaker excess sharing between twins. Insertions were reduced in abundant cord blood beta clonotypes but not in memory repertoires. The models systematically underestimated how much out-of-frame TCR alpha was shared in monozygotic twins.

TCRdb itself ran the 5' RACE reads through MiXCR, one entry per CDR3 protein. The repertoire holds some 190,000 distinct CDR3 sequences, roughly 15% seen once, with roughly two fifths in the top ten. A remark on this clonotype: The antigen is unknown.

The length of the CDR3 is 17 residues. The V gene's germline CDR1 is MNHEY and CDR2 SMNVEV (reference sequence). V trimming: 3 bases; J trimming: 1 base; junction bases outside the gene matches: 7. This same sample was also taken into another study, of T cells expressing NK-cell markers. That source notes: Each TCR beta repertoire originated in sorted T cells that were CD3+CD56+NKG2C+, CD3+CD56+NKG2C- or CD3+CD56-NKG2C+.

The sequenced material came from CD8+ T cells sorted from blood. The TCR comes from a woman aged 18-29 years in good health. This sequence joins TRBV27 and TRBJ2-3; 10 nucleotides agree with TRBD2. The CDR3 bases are TGTGCCAGCAGTTTTTTGGCCAGCGGGAGGGGCACAGATACGCAGTATTTT. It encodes CASSFLASGRGTDTQYF.